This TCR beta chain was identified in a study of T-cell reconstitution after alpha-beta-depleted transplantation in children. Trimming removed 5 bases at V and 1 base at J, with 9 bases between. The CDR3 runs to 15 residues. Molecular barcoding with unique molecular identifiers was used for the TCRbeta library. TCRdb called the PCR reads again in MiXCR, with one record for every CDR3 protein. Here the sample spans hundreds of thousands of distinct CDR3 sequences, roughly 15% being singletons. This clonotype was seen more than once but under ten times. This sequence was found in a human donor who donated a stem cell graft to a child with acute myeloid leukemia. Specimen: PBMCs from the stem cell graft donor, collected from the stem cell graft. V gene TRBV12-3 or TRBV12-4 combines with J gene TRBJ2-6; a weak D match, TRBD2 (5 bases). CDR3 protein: CASSAGESGANVLTF. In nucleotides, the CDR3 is TGTGCCAGCAGTGCCGGGGAGTCTGGGGCCAACGTCCTGACTTTC.